This entry features one TCR beta chain sequence. The V segment lost 5 bases and the J segment 8 bases; nucleotides outside the gene matches: 15. The CDR3 runs to 16 residues. In germline, CDR1 is LNHDA, CDR2 SQIVND (reference sequence). This specimen belongs to a study of T cell changes during pregnancy in multiple sclerosis. Profiled with immunoSEQ multiplex PCR; TCRdb holds only in-frame clones, not every one. The sample has about 67,000 clones; roughly nine tenths are singletons. The starting material was peripheral blood, obtained in the first trimester of pregnancy. The receptor's source is a female donor in good health, enrolled as a control in a pregnancy study. This chain joins TRBV19 and TRBJ2-1; TRBD2 aligns across 7 bases. Here the CDR3 reads CASSSSRTSRTDEQFF. The CDR3 DNA follows: TGTGCCAGTAGTTCCTCGCGGACTAGTCGTACGGATGAGCAGTTCTTC.